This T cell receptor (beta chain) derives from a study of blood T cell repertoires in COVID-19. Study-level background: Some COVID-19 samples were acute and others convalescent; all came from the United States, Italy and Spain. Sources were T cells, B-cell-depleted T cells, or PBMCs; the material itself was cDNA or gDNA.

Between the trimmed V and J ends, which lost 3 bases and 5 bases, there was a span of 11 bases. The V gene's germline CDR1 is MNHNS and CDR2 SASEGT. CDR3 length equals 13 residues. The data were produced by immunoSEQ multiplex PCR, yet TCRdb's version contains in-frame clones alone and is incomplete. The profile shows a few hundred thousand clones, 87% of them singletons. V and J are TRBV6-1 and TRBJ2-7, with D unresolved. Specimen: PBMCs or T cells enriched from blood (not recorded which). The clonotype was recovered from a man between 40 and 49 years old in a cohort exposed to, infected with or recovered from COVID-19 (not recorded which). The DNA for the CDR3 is TGTGCCAGCAGTGATCCCTGGAGCCACGAGCAGTACTTC. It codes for CASSDPWSHEQYF.